This T cell receptor beta chain is from a study of blood T cell repertoires in COVID-19. Study summary: The United States, Italy and Spain supplied acute and convalescent COVID-19 samples. PBMCs, B-cell-depleted T cells, or T cells were the source of the cDNA or gDNA that made up the material.

Germline CDR1 SEHNR, CDR2 FQNEAQ (reference sequence). This CDR3 is built from 16 residues. V was pared by 5 bases and J by 2 bases, with 6 bases of the junction left unmatched. Libraries were prepared by immunoSEQ multiplex PCR; TCRdb keeps only in-frame clonotypes and omits some of them. The sample has about 350,000 clones, roughly 87% seen once. This rearrangement joins TRBV7-9 to TRBJ2-1; 10 bases align to TRBD1. This clonotype originated in a woman between 25 and 40 years old who had recovered from COVID-19. The sample was PBMCs or T cells enriched from blood (not recorded which). The CDR3 sequence: CASSPPGQGTYNEQFF. DNA for the CDR3: TGTGCCAGCAGCCCTCCGGGACAGGGGACCTACAATGAGCAGTTCTTC.